These 18 T cell receptor beta chains came from one sample sequenced in a study of blood T cell repertoires in COVID-19. Assay used: immunoSEQ multiplex PCR; TCRdb lists only in-frame clones, some missing. The sample comprises tens of thousands of clones, more than 75% of which are singletons, and 2.1% rests with the top ten. Input material: peripheral blood. The receptors here all came from a woman older than 75 with COVID-19, enrolled during active disease.

This chain connects TRBV2 to TRBJ1-2, with D possibly being TRBD1 (6 bases). V dropped 6 bases and J dropped 4 bases, with 15 bases sitting between them. The CDR3 runs 14 residues. Germline V gives CDR1 SNHLY, CDR2 FYNNEI. This CDR3 reads CASSDQGFSYGYTF. Written as DNA, the CDR3 is TGTGCCAGCAGCGATCAGGGGTTTTCCTATGGCTACACCTTC.

This chain connects TRBV2 to TRBJ1-5; D is ambiguous. Trimming removed 7 bases from V and 6 bases from J, with 10 bases in between. The CDR3 has 12 amino acids. Germline CDR1 is SNHLY and CDR2 is FYNNEI. The CDR3: CASKSGGQPQHF. The CDR3 DNA is TGTGCCAGCAAGTCGGGAGGTCAGCCCCAGCATTTT.

This sequence joins TRBV3-1 (or the pseudogene TRBV3-2) and TRBJ1-2, with 9 nucleotides matching TRBD1. V was pared by 6 bases and J by 4 bases, with 6 bases of the junction left unmatched. Germline-derived CDR1 and CDR2 are LGHDT and YNNKEL (reference sequence). The CDR3 is made up of 14 amino acids. CDR3 loop: CASRLDRGSYGYTF. CDR3 bases: TGTGCCAGCAGGTTGGACAGGGGCTCCTATGGCTACACCTTC.

This clone was recorded only once. The chain carries TRBV18 and TRBJ1-4, with D maybe TRBD1 (6 bases). V was clipped by 5 bases and J by 5 bases, with 15 bases between them. CDR3 length: 15 residues. Germline V gene lookup returns CDR1 KGHSH and CDR2 LQKENI. This CDR3 reads CASSSIQGPNEKLFF. The CDR3 DNA reads TGTGCCAGCTCATCGATACAGGGCCCCAATGAAAAACTGTTTTTT.

The J gene is TRBJ1-5, the V gene TRBV5-1; a possible D gene is TRBD1 (6 bases). The CDR3 loop spans 15 amino acids. V gave up 1 base and J gave up 4 bases, with 12 bases separating them. The germline CDR1 and CDR2 sequences are SGHRS and YFSETQ. CDR3: CASSLLQGPNQPQHF. In nucleotides, the CDR3 is TGCGCCAGCAGCTTGCTGCAGGGGCCAAATCAGCCCCAGCATTTT.

This clone was seen just once. The V gene is TRBV15, the J gene TRBJ1-2; D may be TRBD1 (6 bases). Trimming shortened V by 0 bases and J by 5 bases, and 16 bases separated the two germline ends. The CDR3 loop spans 16 amino acids. In germline, CDR1 is LNHNV, CDR2 YYDKDF (reference sequence). CDR3 protein: CATSRDRLDRPYGYTF. The CDR3, as DNA: TGTGCCACCAGCAGAGATCGTTTGGACAGACCGTATGGCTACACCTTC. Together with reference TRBV15 and TRBJ1-2, the CDR3 gives the full variable domain: DAMVIQNPRYQVTQFGKPVTLSCSQTLNHNVMYWYQQKSSQAPKLLFHYYDKDFNNEADTPDNFQSRRPNTSFCFLDIRSPGLGDTAMYLCATSRDRLDRPYGYTFGSGTRLTVV.

This sequence joins TRBV28 and TRBJ2-2; 7 nucleotides agree with TRBD1. The CDR3 length is 16 residues. The germline V gene encodes CDR1 MDHEN and CDR2 SYDVKM. V lost 6 bases and J lost 0; bases outside the gene matches: 7. The CDR3 DNA follows: TGTGCCAGCAGGGGCGTCAGGGGGACGAACACCGGGGAGCTGTTTTTT. The encoded protein is CASRGVRGTNTGELFF.

V gene TRBV19 combines with J gene TRBJ2-7; the match to TRBD1 covers 9 bases. The germline V gene has CDR1 LNHDA and CDR2 SQIVND (reference sequence). The CDR3 length is 15 residues. V shed 4 bases, J shed 5 bases, and the junction held 9 bases outside the gene matches. CDR3 region: CASSRQGVLRDEQYF. The CDR3 DNA is TGTGCCAGTAGTAGACAGGGGGTCTTGAGGGACGAGCAGTACTTC.

V and J are TRBV28 and TRBJ2-5; weak D call: TRBD2 (5 bases). This CDR3 contains 16 residues. Germline V CDR1 and CDR2: MDHEN, SYDVKM. Trimming stripped 6 bases from V and 2 bases from J, with 19 bases between. CDR3 DNA: TGTGCCAGCAGAACCCTTAGCGCGTTACTTCAAGAGACCCAGTACTTC. This encodes CASRTLSALLQETQYF.

The chain recombines TRBV7-2 with TRBJ2-1; the match to TRBD1 covers 10 bases. V lost 2 bases to trimming and J lost 4 bases; unmatched junction nucleotides: 5. Germline assignment: CDR1 SGHTA and CDR2 FQGNSA. This CDR3 spans 16 amino acids. The CDR3 loop reads CASSLRQGAGYNEQFF. CDR3 sequence (DNA): TGTGCCAGCAGCTTACGACAGGGGGCAGGTTACAATGAGCAGTTCTTC. Complete variable domain (other parts from reference TRBV7-2 and TRBJ2-1): GAGVSQSPSNKVTEKGKDVELRCDPISGHTALYWYRQSLGQGLEFLIYFQGNSAPDKSGLPSDRFSAERTGGSVSTLTIQRTQQEDSAVYLCASSLRQGAGYNEQFFGPGTRLTVL.

This clone occurred a few times. The V gene is TRBV27, the J gene TRBJ1-6; perhaps TRBD1 as D (6 bases). Trimming shortened V by 8 bases and J by 10 bases, and 12 bases separated the two germline ends. CDR3 length: 12 residues. Germline V gives CDR1 MNHEY, CDR2 SMNVEV (reference sequence). CDR3 in amino acids: CASGGAGSPLHF. The DNA of the CDR3 is TGTGCCAGCGGGGGGGCGGGCTCACCCCTCCACTTT.

The chain couples TRBV5-1 to TRBJ2-6; 7 bases are shared with TRBD2. The V gene end was trimmed by 4 bases and the J gene end by 12 bases; junction bases not matched to a gene: 16. Germline lookup yields CDR1 SGHRS and CDR2 YFSETQ. The CDR3 loop spans 16 amino acids. CDR3 bases: TGCGCCAGCAGCCCGCTCCTTATGCGGGAGAGAGCCGTCCTGACTTTC. Translation: CASSPLLMRERAVLTF.

The V gene is TRBV11-3, the J gene TRBJ2-7; D perhaps matches TRBD2 (5 bases). The germline V and J ends were trimmed by 1 base and 4 bases, with 14 bases remaining between them. From germline, CDR1 is SGHNT and CDR2 YENEEA. This CDR3 is 15 amino acids long. CDR3 sequence (DNA): TGTGCCAGCAGCTTAGGCGGATCGGGGATGTACGAGCAGTACTTC. Translated, it gives CASSLGGSGMYEQYF.

The J gene is TRBJ1-1, the V gene TRBV19, with 7 bases lining up with TRBD1. V lost 6 bases, J lost 1 base, and 8 bases stayed unmatched. The CDR3 loop spans 15 amino acids. Germline-derived CDR1 and CDR2 are LNHDA and SQIVND (reference sequence). Here the CDR3 DNA reads TGTGCCAGTAGGCTACAGGGGCCGGGGAACACTGAAGCTTTCTTT. This sequence encodes CASRLQGPGNTEAFF.

The V gene is TRBV5-4, the J gene TRBJ1-1; TRBD1 matches 8 bases. Germline CDR1 SGHNT, CDR2 YYREEE (reference sequence). Germline trimming cut 0 bases from V and 4 bases from J; bases unmatched to any gene: 5. The CDR3 has 15 residues. The CDR3 nucleotides read TGTGCCAGCAGCTTGGCCGGACAGGGCTTCACTGAAGCTTTCTTT. It encodes CASSLAGQGFTEAFF.

The V gene is TRBV6-5, the J gene TRBJ1-6; D is perhaps TRBD1 (6 bases). The germline V and J ends were trimmed by 5 bases and 15 bases, with 20 bases remaining between them. This CDR3 comprises 14 residues. The germline V gene encodes CDR1 MNHEY and CDR2 SVGAGI. CDR3 DNA sequence: TGTGCCAGCAGTATATCCCCGGGGGGACACAGCCTCCACTTT. Encoded protein: CASSISPGGHSLHF.

V usage is TRBV6-5 and J usage is TRBJ1-5; no reliable D call. CDR3 length: 12 amino acids. CDR1 is MNHEY and CDR2 is SVGAGI in the germline V gene. V lost 7 bases, J lost 6 bases, and 10 bases lay in between. This chain's CDR3 is CASNKAGQPQHF. CDR3 nucleotide sequence: TGTGCCAGCAACAAAGCAGGTCAGCCCCAGCATTTT.

The J gene is TRBJ1-1, the V gene TRBV3-1 (or the pseudogene TRBV3-2); D is unclear. CDR3 length: 12 residues. Germline assignment: CDR1 LGHDT and CDR2 YNNKEL (reference sequence). Between the trimmed V and J ends, which lost 3 bases and 4 bases, there was a span of 6 bases. CDR3 nucleotide sequence: TGTGCCAGCAGCCAGAGTTTCACTGAAGCTTTCTTT. Protein product: CASSQSFTEAFF.